This T cell receptor (beta chain) was captured in a study of T cells expressing NK-cell markers. CDR3 size: 16 residues. Germline values: CDR1 SQVTM, CDR2 ANQGSEA. From the 5' RACE reads, TCRdb lists one entry per CDR3 protein and no DNA. This listing includes around 380,000 distinct CDR3 sequences. This sequence joins TRBV29-1 and TRBJ2-1; TCRdb calls TRBD2, which cannot be checked without DNA. The TCR sequence derives from a woman aged 45-59 years in good health. The sample taken for sequencing was blood T cells: a sorted CD56 or NKG2C T cell subset, CD4+ or CD8+ T cells, or bulk PBMC T cells (not recorded which). This CDR3 reads CSAQGWLAGGNNEQFF.